This T cell receptor beta chain was profiled in a study of T-cell memory formation after mild COVID-19. Looking at the study overall: The TCR clusters were mostly specific to one donor. Study observations and caveats: Most CD4+ clones that shrank were in CM and EM, while CD8+ ones turned up in EMRA. Clones shrinking between day 15 and 85 showed a balanced CD4/CD8 split, and those that grew later tilted toward CD4+.

This clonotype was seen only a few times. Its specificity is not known. Sample barcodes and UMIs were carried by the TCR alpha and TCR beta cDNA libraries that 5'RACE generated with constant-segment primers. Each CDR3 protein is one row after TCRdb ran MiXCR on the 5' RACE reads. Among about 350,000 distinct CDR3 sequences listed, about 13% were seen once. V gave up 3 bases and J gave up 9 bases, with 5 bases separating them. Per germline, CDR1 SGHTA and CDR2 FQGNSA. The CDR3 has 11 residues. The rearrangement uses TRBV7-2 and TRBJ2-2; D not resolved. The receptor was derived from a man between 18 and 29 years old who had mild COVID-19 (a few samples of this study predate the infection). Cell type and time point are not known. The material sequenced was PBMCs or a T cell subset sorted from them (not recorded which). In nucleotides, the CDR3 is TGTGCCAGCAGCTTTTCCCGGGAGCTGTTTTTT. Protein: CASSFSRELFF. Looking up the rest from reference TRBV7-2 and TRBJ2-2 gives the full variable domain: GAGVSQSPSNKVTEKGKDVELRCDPISGHTALYWYRQSLGQGLEFLIYFQGNSAPDKSGLPSDRFSAERTGGSVSTLTIQRTQQEDSAVYLCASSFSRELFFGEGSRLTVL.